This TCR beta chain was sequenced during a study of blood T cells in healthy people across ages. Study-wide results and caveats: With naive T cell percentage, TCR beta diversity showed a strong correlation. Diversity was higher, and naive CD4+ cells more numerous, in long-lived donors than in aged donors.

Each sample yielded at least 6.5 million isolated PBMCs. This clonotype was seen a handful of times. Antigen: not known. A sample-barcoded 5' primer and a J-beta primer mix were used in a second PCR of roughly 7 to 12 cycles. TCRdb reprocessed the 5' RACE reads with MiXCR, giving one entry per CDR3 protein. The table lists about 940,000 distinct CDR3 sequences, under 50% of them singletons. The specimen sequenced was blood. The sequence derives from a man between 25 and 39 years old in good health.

DNA of the CDR3: TGTGCCAGCAGCCAAGTGGTAGGGGAGACCCAGTACTTC. Its translation: CASSQVVGETQYF. This rearrangement joins TRBV4-2 to TRBJ2-7; no reliable D call. The J call could be wrong; TRBJ2-5 is a better fit for the DNA end. The CDR3 sequence is 13 residues long. Germline CDR1 reads LGHNA; CDR2 reads YNFKEQ.